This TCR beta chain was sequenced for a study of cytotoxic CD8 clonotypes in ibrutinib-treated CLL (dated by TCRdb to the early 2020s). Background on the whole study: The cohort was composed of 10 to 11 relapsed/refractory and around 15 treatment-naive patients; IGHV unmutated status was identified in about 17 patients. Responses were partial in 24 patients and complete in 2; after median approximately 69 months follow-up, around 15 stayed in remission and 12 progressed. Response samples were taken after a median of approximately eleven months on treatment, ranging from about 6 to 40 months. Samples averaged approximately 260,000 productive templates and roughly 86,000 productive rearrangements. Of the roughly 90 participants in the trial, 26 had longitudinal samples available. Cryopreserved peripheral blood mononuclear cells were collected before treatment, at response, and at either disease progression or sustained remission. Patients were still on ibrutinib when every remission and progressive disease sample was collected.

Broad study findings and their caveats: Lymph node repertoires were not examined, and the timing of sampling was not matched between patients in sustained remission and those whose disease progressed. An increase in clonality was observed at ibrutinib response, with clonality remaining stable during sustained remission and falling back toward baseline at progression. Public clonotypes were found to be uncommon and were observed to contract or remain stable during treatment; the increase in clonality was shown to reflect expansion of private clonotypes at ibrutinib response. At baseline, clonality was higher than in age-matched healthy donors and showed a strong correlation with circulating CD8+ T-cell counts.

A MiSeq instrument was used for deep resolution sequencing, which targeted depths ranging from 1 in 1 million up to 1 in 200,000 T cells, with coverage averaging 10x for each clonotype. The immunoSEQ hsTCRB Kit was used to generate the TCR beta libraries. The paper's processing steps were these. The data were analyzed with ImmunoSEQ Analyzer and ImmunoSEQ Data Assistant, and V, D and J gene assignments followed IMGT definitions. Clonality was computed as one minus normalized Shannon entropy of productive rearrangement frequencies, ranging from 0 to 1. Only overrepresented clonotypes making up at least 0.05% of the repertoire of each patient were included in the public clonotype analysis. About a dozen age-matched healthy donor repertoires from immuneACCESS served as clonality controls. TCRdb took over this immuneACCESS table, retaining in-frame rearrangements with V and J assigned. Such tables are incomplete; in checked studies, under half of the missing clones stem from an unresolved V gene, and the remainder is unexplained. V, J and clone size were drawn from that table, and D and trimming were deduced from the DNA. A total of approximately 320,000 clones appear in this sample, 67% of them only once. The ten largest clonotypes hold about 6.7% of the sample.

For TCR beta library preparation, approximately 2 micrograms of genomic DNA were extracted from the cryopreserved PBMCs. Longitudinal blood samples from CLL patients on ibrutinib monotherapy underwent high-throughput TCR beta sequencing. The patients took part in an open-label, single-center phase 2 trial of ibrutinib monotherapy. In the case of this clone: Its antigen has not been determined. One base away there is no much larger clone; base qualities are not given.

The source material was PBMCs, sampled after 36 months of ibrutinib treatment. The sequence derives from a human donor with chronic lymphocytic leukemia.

The bases read TGTGCCAGCAGCTTAGCGGCGGGGGGCGAGCAGTTCTTC. Translated, this gives CASSLAAGGEQFF. The chain was built from TRBV7-6 and TRBJ2-1; the central 8 bases match TRBD2. From the germline V gene, CDR1 is SGHVS and CDR2 is FNYEAQ. The CDR3 runs 13 amino acids, cysteine and phenylalanine included. Only the CDR3 DNA stays, 39 bases, in frame from base 1. Trimming takes 0 bases off V and 10 bases off J; junction bases not matched to a gene: 2. Reference TRBV7-6 and TRBJ2-1 proteins supply the regions before and after the CDR3; the full variable domain is: GAGVSQSPRYKVTKRGQDVALRCDPISGHVSLYWYRQALGQGPEFLTYFNYEAQQDKSGLPNDRFSAERPEGSISTLTIQRTEQRDSAMYRCASSLAAGGEQFFGPGTRLTVL.